This TCR beta chain stems from a study of blood T cells in healthy people across ages. A few counts support this clonotype. Its antigen is unknown. Healthy Caucasian individuals from Russia aged about 6 to 95 were enrolled as donors. V was cut by 6 bases and J by 7 bases, with 15 bases left in between. Germline-derived CDR1 and CDR2 are MNHEY and SMNVEV (reference sequence). The CDR3 totals 13 residues. Primed by a sample-barcoded 5' primer and a J-beta primer mix, a second PCR proceeded for 7 to 11 cycles. TCRdb redid the calling of the 5' RACE reads with MiXCR, one entry per CDR3 protein. The sample consists of hundreds of thousands of distinct CDR3 sequences, roughly 64% of them appearing once. Study results and caveats: The recorded TCR beta diversity per million T cells decreased in a roughly linear manner with age.

The J gene is TRBJ1-2, the V gene TRBV27; D ambiguous. This TCR was sampled from a man younger than 45 in good health. The specimen was blood. The CDR3 DNA is TGTGCCAGCAGCTTTTCGGAGGGCCGTGGCTACACCTTC. Protein: CASSFSEGRGYTF.